The entry that follows covers one T cell receptor beta chain sequence. Germline V gene sequence: CDR1 MDHEN, CDR2 SYDVKM. J lost 3 bases, V lost 5 bases, and 6 bases had no gene match. The CDR3 contains 15 residues. These data come from a study of blood T cells in healthy people across ages. Primed by a sample-barcoded 5' primer and a J-beta primer mix, a second PCR proceeded for about 6 to 11 cycles. Each cDNA molecule carried a tag from a template-switch adaptor that contained 12 random nucleotides. TCRdb re-called the 5' RACE reads through MiXCR, storing one row per CDR3 protein. The sample includes some 1,500,000 distinct CDR3 sequences, approximately 43% of them seen just once.

The genes are TRBV28 and TRBJ2-5, with 10 bases lining up with TRBD1. The sample was blood. This sequence originates from a woman younger than 30 in good health. The DNA for the CDR3 is TGTGCCAGCAGTCGAACCGGGACAGGGGAAGAGACCCAGTACTTC. This encodes CASSRTGTGEETQYF.